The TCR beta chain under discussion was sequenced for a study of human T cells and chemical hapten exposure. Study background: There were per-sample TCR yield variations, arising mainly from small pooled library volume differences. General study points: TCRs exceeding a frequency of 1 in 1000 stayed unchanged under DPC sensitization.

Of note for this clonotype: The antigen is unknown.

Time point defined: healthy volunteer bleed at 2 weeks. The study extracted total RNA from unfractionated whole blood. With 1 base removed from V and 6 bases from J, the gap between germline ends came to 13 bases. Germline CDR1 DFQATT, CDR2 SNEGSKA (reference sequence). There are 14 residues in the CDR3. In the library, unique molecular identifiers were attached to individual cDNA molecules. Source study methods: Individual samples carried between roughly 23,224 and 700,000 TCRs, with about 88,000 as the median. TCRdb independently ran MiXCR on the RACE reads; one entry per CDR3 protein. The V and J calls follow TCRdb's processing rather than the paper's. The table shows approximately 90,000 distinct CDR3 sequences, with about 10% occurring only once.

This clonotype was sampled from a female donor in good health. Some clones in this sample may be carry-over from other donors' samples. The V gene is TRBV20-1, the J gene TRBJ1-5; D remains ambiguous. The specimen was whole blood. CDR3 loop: CSARGGRRPQPQHF. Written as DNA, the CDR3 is TGCAGTGCTAGAGGAGGCAGGCGCCCTCAGCCCCAGCATTTT.